The 3 T cell receptor beta chains in this list originate from one sample, sequenced in a study of cytomegalovirus exposure and HLA in healthy donors. Sequencing was performed with immunoSEQ multiplex PCR; in TCRdb, only in-frame clones are kept and a portion is missing. The table has about 110,000 clones, approximately 95% seen once. Sequenced input: PBMCs. The receptors come from a woman aged 18-30 years in good health and CMV-seronegative.

The V gene is TRBV6-1, the J gene TRBJ2-1, with 8 bases that match TRBD1. This CDR3 spans 14 amino acids. V shed 4 bases, J shed 9 bases, and the junction held 8 bases outside the gene matches. In germline, CDR1 is MNHNS, CDR2 SASEGT. CDR3 nucleotides: TGTGCCAGCAGTGGAAGGACAGGGCCCCCTGAGCAGTTCTTC. Protein product: CASSGRTGPPEQFF.

This sequence joins TRBV7-9 and TRBJ1-3; TRBD1 is a possible D gene (6 bases). The CDR3 sequence is 15 residues long. Germline CDR1 SEHNR, CDR2 FQNEAQ (reference sequence). V was trimmed by 5 bases and J by 8 bases, leaving 19 bases between them. DNA of the CDR3: TGTGCCAGCAGCCCAGGTTCCGTACAGGGTTACACCATATATTTT. The encoded protein is CASSPGSVQGYTIYF.

This chain uses TRBV28 with TRBJ1-5; D gene ambiguous. Trimming took 6 bases from V and 3 from J, leaving 18 bases between them. CDR1 is MDHEN and CDR2 is SYDVKM in the germline V gene. The CDR3 contains 16 residues. The DNA for the CDR3 is TGTGCCAGCAGCCAAGCTACTAGCACGCCCAATCAGCCCCAGCATTTT. This translates into CASSQATSTPNQPQHF. Drawing the rest from reference TRBV28 and TRBJ1-5, the complete variable domain is DVKVTQSSRYLVKRTGEKVFLECVQDMDHENMFWYRQDPGLGLRLIYFSYDVKMKEKGDIPEGYSVSREKKERFSLILESASTNQTSMYLCASSQATSTPNQPQHFGDGTRLSIL.